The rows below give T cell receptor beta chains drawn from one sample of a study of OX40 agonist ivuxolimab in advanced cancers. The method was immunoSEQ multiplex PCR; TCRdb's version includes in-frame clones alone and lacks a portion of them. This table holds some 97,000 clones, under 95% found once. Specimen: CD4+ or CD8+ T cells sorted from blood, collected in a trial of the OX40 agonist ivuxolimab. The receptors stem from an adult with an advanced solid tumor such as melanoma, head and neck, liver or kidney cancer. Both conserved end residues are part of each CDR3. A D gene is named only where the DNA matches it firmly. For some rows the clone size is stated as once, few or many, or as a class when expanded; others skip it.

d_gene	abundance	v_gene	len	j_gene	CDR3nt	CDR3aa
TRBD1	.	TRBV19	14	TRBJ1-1	TGTGCCAGCAGACAGGGGGCCCAGAACACTGAAGCTTTCTTT	CASRQGAQNTEAFF
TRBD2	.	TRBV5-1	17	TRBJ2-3	TGCGCCAGCAGCTTGGGGGCAGCGGGAACTAACACAGATACGCAGTATTTT	CASSLGAAGTNTDTQYF
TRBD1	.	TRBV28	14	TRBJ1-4	TGTGCCAGCAGGGAGACAGGGGGCCGAAGAAAACTGTTTTTT	CASRETGGRRKLFF
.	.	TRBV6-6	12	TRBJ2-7	TGTGCCAGCAGTTACCAAGGTGGGGAGCAGTACTTC	CASSYQGGEQYF
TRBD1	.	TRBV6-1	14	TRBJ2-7	TGTGCCAGCAGAGGACAGGGGTTGGACTACGAGCAGTACTTC	CASRGQGLDYEQYF
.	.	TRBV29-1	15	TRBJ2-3	TGCAGCGTTGAAGACACAGTGTTTAACACAGATACGCAGTATTTT	CSVEDTVFNTDTQYF
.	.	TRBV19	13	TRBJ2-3	TGTGCCAGTACCCCGGAGAGCACAGATACGCAGTATTTT	CASTPESTDTQYF
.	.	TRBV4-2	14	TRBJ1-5	TGTGCCAGCAGCCAAGATAGCTGGAATCAGCCCCAGCATTTT	CASSQDSWNQPQHF
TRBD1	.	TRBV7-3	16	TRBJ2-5	TGTGCCAGCAGCTTAACTGGCAGGGGGCTACAAGAGACCCAGTACTTC	CASSLTGRGLQETQYF
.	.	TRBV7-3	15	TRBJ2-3	TGTGCCAGCAGCTTATCCCCTTCGGGCACAGATACGCAGTATTTT	CASSLSPSGTDTQYF
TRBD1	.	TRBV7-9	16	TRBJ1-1	TGTGCCGCTAAATCTGGCGGGACAGGGGGAATTACTGAAGCTTTCTTT	CAAKSGGTGGITEAFF
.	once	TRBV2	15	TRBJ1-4	TGTGCCAGCAGGGGCGGGATTGCAACTAATGAAAAACTGTTTTTT	CASRGGIATNEKLFF
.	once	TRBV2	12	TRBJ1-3	TGTGCCAGCAGTCCTTCTGGAAACACCATATATTTT	CASSPSGNTIYF
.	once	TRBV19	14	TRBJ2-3	TGTGCCAGTAGTATGGGACTCCCCACAGATACGCAGTATTTT	CASSMGLPTDTQYF
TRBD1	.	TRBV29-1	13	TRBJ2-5	TGCAGCGTTGTTTGGTACAGGGGCGAGACCCAGTACTTC	CSVVWYRGETQYF
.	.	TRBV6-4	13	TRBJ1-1	TGTGCCAGCAGTGAGGGGGCATACACTGAAGCTTTCTTT	CASSEGAYTEAFF
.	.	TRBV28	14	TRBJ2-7	TGTGCCAGCATCCGAGGAGGGGCCTCCTACGAGCAGTACTTC	CASIRGGASYEQYF
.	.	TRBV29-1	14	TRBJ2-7	TGCAGCGTTGTCCGCATGCAGGGCTTCTACGAGCAGTACTTC	CSVVRMQGFYEQYF
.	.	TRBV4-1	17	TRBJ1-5	TGCGCCAGCAGCCAAGCCCACAACAGCTATAGCAATCAGCCCCAGCATTTT	CASSQAHNSYSNQPQHF
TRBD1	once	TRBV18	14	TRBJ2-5	TGTGCCAGCTCACCGGGACAGGGTGGCGAGACCCAGTACTTC	CASSPGQGGETQYF
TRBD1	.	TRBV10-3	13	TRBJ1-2	TGTGCCATCAGTGGGACAGGGACCTATGGCTACACCTTC	CAISGTGTYGYTF
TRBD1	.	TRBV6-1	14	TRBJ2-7	TGTGCCAGCAGTGAAGCGGGACAGGGCTACGAGCAGTACTTC	CASSEAGQGYEQYF
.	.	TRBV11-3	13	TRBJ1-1	TGTGCCAGCAGCTTACGGCCGAACACTGAAGCTTTCTTT	CASSLRPNTEAFF
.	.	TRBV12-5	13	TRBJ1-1	TGTGCTAGTGGTTCGGCCCCAAACACTGAAGCTTTCTTT	CASGSAPNTEAFF
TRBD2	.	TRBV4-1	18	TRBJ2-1	TGCGCCAGCAGCCAAGATCACTGGCTAGCGGGAGGGTACAATGAGCAGTTCTTC	CASSQDHWLAGGYNEQFF
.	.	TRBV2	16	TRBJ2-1	TGTGCCAGCAGTTCATCGGGGGGCAGCTCCTACAATGAGCAGTTCTTC	CASSSSGGSSYNEQFF
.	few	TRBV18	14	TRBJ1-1	TGTGCCAGCTCGCGGGACAATATGAACACTGAAGCTTTCTTT	CASSRDNMNTEAFF
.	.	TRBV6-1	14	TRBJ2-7	TGTGCCAGCACGAGGGGGGGCCTAACCTACGAGCAGTACTTC	CASTRGGLTYEQYF
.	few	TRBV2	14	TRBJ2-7	TGTGCCAGCTTTAATCCGTTGATTTCCTACGAGCAGTACTTC	CASFNPLISYEQYF
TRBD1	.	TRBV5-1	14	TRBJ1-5	TGCGCCAGCAGCGCAGGGACAGGGAATCAGCCCCAGCATTTT	CASSAGTGNQPQHF
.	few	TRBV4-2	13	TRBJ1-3	TGTGCCAGCAGCCAAGATCTAACCAGAACCATATATTTT	CASSQDLTRTIYF
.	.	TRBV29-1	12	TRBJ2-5	TGCAGCGTAACAGGGCATGAAGAGACCCAGTACTTC	CSVTGHEETQYF
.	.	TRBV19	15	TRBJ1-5	TGTGCCAGTAGTCCCATTGACGGGGATAATCAGCCCCAGCATTTT	CASSPIDGDNQPQHF
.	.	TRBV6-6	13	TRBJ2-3	TGTGCCAGCAGTGTCATGGCCGGGTCTACGCAGTATTTT	CASSVMAGSTQYF
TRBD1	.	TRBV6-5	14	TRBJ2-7	TGTGCCAGCAGTTCCCGGGACAGAACCTACGAGCAGTACTTC	CASSSRDRTYEQYF
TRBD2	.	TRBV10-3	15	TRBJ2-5	TGTGCCATCAGTGCTATAACTAGCGGGGGAGAGACCCAGTACTTC	CAISAITSGGETQYF
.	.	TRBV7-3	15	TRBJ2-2	TGTGCCAGCAGCCCGACTCTCGGACACACCGGGGAGCTGTTTTTT	CASSPTLGHTGELFF
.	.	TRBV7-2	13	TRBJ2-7	TGTGCCAGCAGCTTAGCGCAGTCCTACGAGCAGTACTTC	CASSLAQSYEQYF
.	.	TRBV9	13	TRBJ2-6	TGTGCCAGCAGCGTCATAGGGGCCAACGTCCTGACTTTC	CASSVIGANVLTF
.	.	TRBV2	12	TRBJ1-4	TGTGCCAGCAGTGTAGGGGAAGGGAAACTGTTTTTT	CASSVGEGKLFF
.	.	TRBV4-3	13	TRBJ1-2	TGCGCCAGCAGCCACCAGACACGGGACGGCTACACCTTC	CASSHQTRDGYTF
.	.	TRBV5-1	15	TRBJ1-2	TGCGCCAGCAGCTTACCCGGGACCACTAACTATGGCTACACCTTC	CASSLPGTTNYGYTF
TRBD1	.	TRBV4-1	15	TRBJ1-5	TGCGCCAGCAGCCAAGCGGACAGGGGGCATCAGCCCCAGCATTTT	CASSQADRGHQPQHF
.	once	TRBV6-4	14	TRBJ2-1	TGTGCCAGCAGTGACGACGACTCCTACAATGAGCAGTTCTTC	CASSDDDSYNEQFF
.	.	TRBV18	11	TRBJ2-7	TGTGCCAGCTCAGCGGCCTACGAGCAGTACTTC	CASSAAYEQYF
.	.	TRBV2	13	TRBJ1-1	TGTGCCAGCCTTGTACGGCTGGACACTGAAGCTTTCTTT	CASLVRLDTEAFF
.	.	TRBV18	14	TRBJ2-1	TGTGCCAGCTCACCGGTTTCTGGGAGCAATGAGCAGTTCTTC	CASSPVSGSNEQFF
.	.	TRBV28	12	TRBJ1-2	TGTGCCAGCAGTTTAGTTCCCTATGGCTACACCTTC	CASSLVPYGYTF
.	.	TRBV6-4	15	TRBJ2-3	TGTGCCAGCAGTGAGCAGGGTCGGGGCACAGATACGCAGTATTTT	CASSEQGRGTDTQYF
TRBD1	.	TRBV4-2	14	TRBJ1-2	TGTGCCAGCAGACAGGGAGGGGGCTTCTATGGCTACACCTTC	CASRQGGGFYGYTF
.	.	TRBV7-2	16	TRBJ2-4	TGTGCCAGCAGCTTAACTTCGGGGTTATCCAAAAACATTCAGTACTTC	CASSLTSGLSKNIQYF
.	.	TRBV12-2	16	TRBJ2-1	TGTGCAAGTCGCTCCTTAGCGGGAGCTCCCTACAATGAGCAGTTCTTC	CASRSLAGAPYNEQFF
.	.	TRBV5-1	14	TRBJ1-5	TGCGCCAGCAGCTTGGACTCAGGGAGGCCGCCCCAGCATTTT	CASSLDSGRPPQHF
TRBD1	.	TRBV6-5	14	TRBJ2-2	TGTGCCAGCAGTCCCGGACAGGGAACCGGGGAGCTGTTTTTT	CASSPGQGTGELFF
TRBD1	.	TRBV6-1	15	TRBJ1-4	TGTGCCAGCAGTGTACCGGGACAGGGAAATGAAAAACTGTTTTTT	CASSVPGQGNEKLFF
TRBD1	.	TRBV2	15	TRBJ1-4	TGTGCCAGCAGTCGGACAGGGGGGGATAATGAAAAACTGTTTTTT	CASSRTGGDNEKLFF
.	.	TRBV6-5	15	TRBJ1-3	TGTGCCAGCAGTCCTCGGACAGACTCTGGAAACACCATATATTTT	CASSPRTDSGNTIYF
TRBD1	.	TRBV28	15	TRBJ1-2	TGTGCCAGCAGTTCCACTGGGACAGCTAACTATGGCTACACCTTC	CASSSTGTANYGYTF
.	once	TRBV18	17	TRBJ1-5	TGTGCCAGCTCACGATCGACAGGTGGGAATAGCAATCAGCCCCAGCATTTT	CASSRSTGGNSNQPQHF
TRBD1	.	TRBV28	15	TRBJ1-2	TGTGCCAGCAGTTCGGCCGGGACAGGCGTGTATGGCTACACCTTC	CASSSAGTGVYGYTF